This T cell receptor (beta chain) was documented in a study of memory CD4+ T cells and cytomegalovirus serostatus. At the level of the study: This sample comes from healthy Belgian adults, fewer than 10 CMV seropositive, about 23 seronegative.

CDR1 is SGHAT and CDR2 is FQNNGV in the germline V gene. This CDR3 spans 15 amino acids. V trimming: 4 bases; J trimming: 9 bases; junction bases outside the gene matches: 6. The sort gate was single viable CD3+CD4+CD8-CD45RO+ cells for memory CD4+ T cells. Of note for this clone: Antigen: not known.

General study results and limits: Repertoires predicted CMV serostatus with median bootstrapped AUC of about 0.95. Each of approximately 61 CMV-associated TCRbeta sequences occurred in one to five individuals.

How the authors handled the data: After removing out-of-frame reads, 2.3 million or so distinct TCRbeta sequences remained. Assay: immunoSEQ multiplex PCR; the TCRdb copy retains only in-frame clones and omits some. That table gives V, J and clone size, and the DNA gave D and trimming. In the table there are about 54,000 clones, over 65% of which are singletons. Sequencing was performed on memory CD4+ T cells from blood. The V call is TRBV11-2, the J call TRBJ2-1; 13 positions match TRBD2. The sequence came from an adult in good health and CMV-seropositive. The CDR3 DNA sequence: TGTGCCAGCAGCTCCCGGACTAGCGGGAGTGTTGAGCAGTTCTTC. Its protein product is CASSSRTSGSVEQFF. The full variable domain, rest sourced from reference TRBV11-2 and TRBJ2-1, is EAGVAQSPRYKIIEKRQSVAFWCNPISGHATLYWYQQILGQGPKLLIQFQNNGVVDDSQLPKDRFSAERLKGVDSTLKIQPAKLEDSAVYLCASSSRTSGSVEQFFGPGTRLTVL.